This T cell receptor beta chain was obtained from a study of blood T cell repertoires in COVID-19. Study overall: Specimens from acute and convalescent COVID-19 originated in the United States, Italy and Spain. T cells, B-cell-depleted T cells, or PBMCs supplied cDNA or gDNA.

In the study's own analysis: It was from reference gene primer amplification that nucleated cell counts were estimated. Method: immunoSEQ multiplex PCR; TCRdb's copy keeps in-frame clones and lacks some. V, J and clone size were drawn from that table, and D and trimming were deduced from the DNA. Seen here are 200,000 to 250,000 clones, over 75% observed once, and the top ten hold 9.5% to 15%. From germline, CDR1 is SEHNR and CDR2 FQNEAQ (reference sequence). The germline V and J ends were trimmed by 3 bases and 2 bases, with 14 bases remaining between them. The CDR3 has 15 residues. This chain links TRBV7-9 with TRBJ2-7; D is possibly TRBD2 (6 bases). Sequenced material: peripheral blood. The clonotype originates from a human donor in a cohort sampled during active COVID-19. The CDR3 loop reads CASSFALASTYEQYF. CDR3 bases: TGTGCCAGCAGCTTTGCTCTAGCGTCTACCTACGAGCAGTACTTC.